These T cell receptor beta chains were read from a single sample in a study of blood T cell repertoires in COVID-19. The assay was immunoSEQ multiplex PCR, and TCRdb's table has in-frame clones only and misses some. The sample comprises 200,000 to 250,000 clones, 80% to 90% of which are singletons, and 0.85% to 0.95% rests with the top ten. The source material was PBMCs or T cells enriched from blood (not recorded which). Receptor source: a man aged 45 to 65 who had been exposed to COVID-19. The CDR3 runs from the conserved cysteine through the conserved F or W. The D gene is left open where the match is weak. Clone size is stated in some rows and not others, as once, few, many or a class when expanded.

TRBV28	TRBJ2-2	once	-	CASSRRDGTHTGELFF	TGTGCCAGCAGTAGGCGGGACGGGACTCACACCGGGGAGCTGTTTTTT
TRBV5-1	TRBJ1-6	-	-	CASSTQSPYSPLHF	TGCGCCAGCAGCACCCAGTCCCCTTATTCACCCCTCCACTTT
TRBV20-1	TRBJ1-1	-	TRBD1	CSASKGQFLEEAFF	TGCAGTGCTAGTAAGGGACAGTTCCTAGAAGAAGCTTTCTTT
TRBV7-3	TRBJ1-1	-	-	CASAEESNTEAFF	TGTGCCAGCGCCGAGGAGTCGAACACTGAAGCTTTCTTT
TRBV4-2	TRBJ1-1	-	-	CASSQDRGMQAFF	TGTGCCAGCAGCCAAGATCGAGGGATGCAAGCTTTCTTT
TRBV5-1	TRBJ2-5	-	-	CASSLFVGETQYF	TGCGCCAGCAGCTTGTTTGTCGGAGAGACCCAGTACTTC
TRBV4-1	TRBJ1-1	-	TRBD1	CASSPGGRGRRGTEAFF	TGCGCCAGCAGCCCCGGAGGCAGGGGGCGTCGTGGCACTGAAGCTTTCTTT
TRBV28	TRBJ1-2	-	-	CASTQNFYGYTF	TGTGCCAGTACCCAGAATTTCTATGGCTACACCTTC
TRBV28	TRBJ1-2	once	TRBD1	CASSHGQEPYGYTF	TGTGCCAGCAGCCACGGACAGGAGCCCTATGGCTACACCTTC
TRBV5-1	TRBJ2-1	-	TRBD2	CASSLQAGDLNEQFF	TGCGCCAGCAGCTTGCAAGCGGGAGATCTCAATGAGCAGTTCTTC
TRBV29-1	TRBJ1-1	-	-	CSVESGNTEAFF	TGCAGCGTTGAATCAGGGAACACTGAAGCTTTCTTT
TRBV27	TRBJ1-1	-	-	CASSFGDFNTEAFF	TGTGCCAGCAGTTTTGGAGATTTCAACACTGAAGCTTTCTTT
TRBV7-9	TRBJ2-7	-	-	CASSLDSLYEQYF	TGTGCCAGCAGCTTGGACAGCCTCTACGAGCAGTACTTC
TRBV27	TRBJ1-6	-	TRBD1	CASTKTPGKGTGARRSPLHF	TGTGCCAGCACCAAAACCCCAGGAAAGGGGACAGGGGCTCGAAGATCACCCCTCCACTTT
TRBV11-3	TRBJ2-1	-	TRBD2	CASSLALAGDEQFF	TGTGCCAGCAGCTTAGCTCTAGCGGGAGATGAGCAGTTCTTC
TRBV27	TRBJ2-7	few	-	CASRPGTLSRGYEQYF	TGTGCCAGCAGGCCCGGGACACTTTCACGGGGATACGAGCAGTACTTC
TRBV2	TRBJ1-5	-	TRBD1	CASNRGGDQPQHF	TGTGCCAGCAACAGGGGAGGAGATCAGCCCCAGCATTTT
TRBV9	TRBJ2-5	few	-	CASSVGGRGETQYF	TGTGCCAGCAGCGTCGGTGGGAGAGGAGAGACCCAGTACTTC
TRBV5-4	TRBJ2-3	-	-	CASSLRELTDTQYF	TGTGCCAGCAGCCTCCGGGAGCTCACAGATACGCAGTATTTT
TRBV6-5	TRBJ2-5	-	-	CASRGGLAHSETQYF	TGTGCCAGCAGGGGGGGGCTAGCTCACTCCGAGACCCAGTACTTC
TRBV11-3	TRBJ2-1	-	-	CASSFSASSDEQFF	TGTGCCAGCAGCTTTAGTGCTTCATCCGATGAGCAGTTCTTC
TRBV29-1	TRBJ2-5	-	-	CSVGRGGETQYF	TGCAGCGTCGGAAGGGGGGGAGAGACCCAGTACTTC
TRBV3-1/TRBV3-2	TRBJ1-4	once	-	CASSPTGGTNEKLFF	TGTGCCAGCAGCCCGACGGGGGGCACTAATGAAAAACTGTTTTTT
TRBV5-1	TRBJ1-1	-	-	CASRTGRGSMNTEAFF	TGCGCCAGCAGAACAGGGAGGGGTTCCATGAACACTGAAGCTTTCTTT
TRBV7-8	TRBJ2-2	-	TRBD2	CASSRGLAGGTGELFF	TGTGCCAGCAGCCGAGGACTAGCGGGAGGGACCGGGGAGCTGTTTTTT
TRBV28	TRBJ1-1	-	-	CASTLAPGNALNTEAFF	TGTGCCAGCACCCTAGCCCCCGGGAACGCTTTGAACACTGAAGCTTTCTTT
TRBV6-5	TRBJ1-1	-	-	CASIGTNFLNTEAFF	TGTGCCAGCATAGGGACAAATTTCCTGAACACTGAAGCTTTCTTT
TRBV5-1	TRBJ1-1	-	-	CASSLEVGGTEAFF	TGCGCCAGCAGCTTGGAGGTGGGGGGAACTGAAGCTTTCTTT
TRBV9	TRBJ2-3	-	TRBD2	CASSVKSGGASSDTQYF	TGTGCCAGCAGCGTAAAAAGCGGGGGGGCTAGCTCAGATACGCAGTATTTT
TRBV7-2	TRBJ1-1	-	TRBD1	CASRYLQGAEAFF	TGTGCCAGCAGATATCTCCAGGGGGCTGAAGCTTTCTTT
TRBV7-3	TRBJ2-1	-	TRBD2	CASSLRGTNYNEQFF	TGTGCCAGCAGCTTAAGAGGGACTAACTACAATGAGCAGTTCTTC
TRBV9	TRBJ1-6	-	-	CASSVGGHLSYNSPLHF	TGTGCCAGCAGCGTAGGGGGACATCTCTCCTATAATTCACCCCTCCACTTT
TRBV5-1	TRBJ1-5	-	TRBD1	CASSLDAGGASQPQHF	TGCGCCAGCAGCTTGGACGCAGGGGGCGCGAGTCAGCCCCAGCATTTT
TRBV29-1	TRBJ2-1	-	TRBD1	CSVERTGNSYNEQFF	TGCAGCGTTGAGAGGACAGGGAACTCCTACAATGAGCAGTTCTTC
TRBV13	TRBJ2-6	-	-	CASSSTGYGANVLTF	TGTGCCAGCAGCTCCACAGGGTATGGGGCCAACGTCCTGACTTTC
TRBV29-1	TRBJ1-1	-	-	CSVDPRGGGTEAFF	TGCAGCGTTGACCCCCGGGGCGGGGGCACTGAAGCTTTCTTT
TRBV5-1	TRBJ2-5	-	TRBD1	CASSSNYRGQETQYF	TGCGCCAGCAGCTCGAACTACAGGGGCCAAGAGACCCAGTACTTC
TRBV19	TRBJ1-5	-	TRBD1	CASSVSGGLSNQPQHF	TGTGCCAGTAGCGTTTCAGGGGGCCTGAGCAATCAGCCCCAGCATTTT
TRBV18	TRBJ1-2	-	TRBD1	CASSGQAYYGYTF	TGTGCCAGCTCAGGACAGGCGTACTATGGCTACACCTTC